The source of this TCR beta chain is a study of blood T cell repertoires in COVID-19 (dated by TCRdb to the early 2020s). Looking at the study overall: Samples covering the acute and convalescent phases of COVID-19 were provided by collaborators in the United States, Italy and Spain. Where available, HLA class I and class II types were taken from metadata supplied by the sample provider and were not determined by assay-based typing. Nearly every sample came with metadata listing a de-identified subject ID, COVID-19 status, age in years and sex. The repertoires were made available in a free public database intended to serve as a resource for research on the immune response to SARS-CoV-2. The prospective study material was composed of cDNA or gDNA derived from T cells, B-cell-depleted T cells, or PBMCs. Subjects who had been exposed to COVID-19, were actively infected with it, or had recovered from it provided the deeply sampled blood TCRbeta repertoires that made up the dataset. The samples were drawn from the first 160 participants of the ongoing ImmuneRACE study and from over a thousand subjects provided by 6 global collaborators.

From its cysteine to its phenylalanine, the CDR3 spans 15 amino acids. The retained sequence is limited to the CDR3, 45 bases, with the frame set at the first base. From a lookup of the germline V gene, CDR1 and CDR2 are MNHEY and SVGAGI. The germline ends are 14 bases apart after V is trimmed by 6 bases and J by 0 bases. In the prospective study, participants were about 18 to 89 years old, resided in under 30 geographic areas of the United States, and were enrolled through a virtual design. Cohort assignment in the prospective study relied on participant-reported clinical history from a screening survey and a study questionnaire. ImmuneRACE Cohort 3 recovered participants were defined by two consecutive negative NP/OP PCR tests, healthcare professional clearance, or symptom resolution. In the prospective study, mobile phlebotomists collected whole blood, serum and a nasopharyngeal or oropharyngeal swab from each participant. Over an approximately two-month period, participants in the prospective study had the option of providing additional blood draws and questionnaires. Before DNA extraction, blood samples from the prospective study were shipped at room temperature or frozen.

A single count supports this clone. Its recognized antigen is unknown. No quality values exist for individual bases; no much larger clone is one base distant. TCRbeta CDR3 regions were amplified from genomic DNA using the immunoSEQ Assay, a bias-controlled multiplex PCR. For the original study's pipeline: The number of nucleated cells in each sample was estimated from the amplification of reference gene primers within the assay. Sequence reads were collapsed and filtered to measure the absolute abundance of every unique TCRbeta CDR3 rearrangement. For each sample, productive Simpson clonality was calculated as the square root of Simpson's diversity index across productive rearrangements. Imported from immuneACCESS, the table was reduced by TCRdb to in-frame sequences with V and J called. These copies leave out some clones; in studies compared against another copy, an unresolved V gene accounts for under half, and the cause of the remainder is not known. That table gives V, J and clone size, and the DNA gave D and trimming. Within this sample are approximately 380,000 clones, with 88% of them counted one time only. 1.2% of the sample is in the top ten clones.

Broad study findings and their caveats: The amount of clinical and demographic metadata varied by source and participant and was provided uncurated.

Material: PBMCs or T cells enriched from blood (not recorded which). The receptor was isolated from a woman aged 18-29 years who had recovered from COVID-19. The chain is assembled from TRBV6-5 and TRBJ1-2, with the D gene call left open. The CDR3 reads CASSQRTYPNYGYTF. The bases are TGTGCCAGCAGCCAGCGGACGTATCCTAACTATGGCTACACCTTC.